The next 27 T cell receptor beta chains were all read from a single sample in a study of metastatic and nonmetastatic thyroid tumors. Using MiXCR, TCRdb reanalyzed the PCR reads. Counted here are 20,000 to 30,000 clones, around 13% occurring once; the ten biggest clones make up roughly 5.3%. Ahead of thyroid surgery, no patient had received treatment of any kind. Input material: blood. These receptors were taken from a female donor with papillary thyroid cancer or a benign thyroid nodule (not recorded which). Some clones in this sample may be carry-over from other donors' samples.

This clone was seen at least ten times. The chain uses TRBV5-6 and TRBJ2-5, with 10 bases that match TRBD2. The CDR3 consists of 18 residues. The V gene's germline CDR1 is SGHDT and CDR2 YYEEEE. V dropped 5 bases and J dropped 5; count of bases not matched to a gene: 18. CDR3 sequence reads: CASRSLMSGRASRETQYF. The CDR3 DNA is TGTGCCAGCAGGTCCCTTATGAGCGGGAGGGCCTCAAGGGAGACCCAGTACTTC.

This chain connects TRBV20-1 to TRBJ2-7; TRBD2 agrees at 9 bases. The germline CDR1 and CDR2 sequences are DFQATT and SNEGSKA (reference sequence). Losses at the gene ends were 6 bases for V and 1 base for J; bases not matched to a gene: 10. The CDR3 spans 15 residues. Written as DNA, the CDR3 is TGCAGTGCAAAGTTCCCGACTAGCGGATCCTACGAGCAGTACTTC. Its translation: CSAKFPTSGSYEQYF.

To note about this clone: At one boundary the junction diverges from the germline segment, which might be a read error. The chain has TRBV20-1 and TRBJ1-6; D is possibly TRBD1 (6 bases). The CDR3 covers 14 residues. Per germline, CDR1 DFQATT and CDR2 SNEGSKA (reference sequence). In DNA, the CDR3 is TGCAGTGCCCGGGGGGGGGCTGAGAATTCATCCCTCCACTTT. Residues: CSARGGAENSSLHF.

This clone was observed a few times. The J gene is TRBJ1-1, the V gene TRBV28; no reliable D call. Germline V lookup: CDR1 MDHEN, CDR2 SYDVKM. This CDR3 is built from 14 residues. Trimming left V 7 bases short and J 2 bases short, with 14 bases between. The CDR3 is CASIPPSTNTEAFF. The CDR3 coding sequence is TGTGCCAGCATCCCCCCAAGCACAAACACTGAAGCTTTCTTT. The variable domain in full, with the rest retrieved from reference TRBV28 and TRBJ1-1, is DVKVTQSSRYLVKRTGEKVFLECVQDMDHENMFWYRQDPGLGLRLIYFSYDVKMKEKGDIPEGYSVSREKKERFSLILESASTNQTSMYLCASIPPSTNTEAFFGQGTRLTVV.

This clone was found many times. The chain combines TRBV6-2 or TRBV6-3 with TRBJ2-1; 11 bases map to TRBD2. The CDR3 is made up of 18 amino acids. V was pared by 8 bases and J by 6 bases, with 18 bases of the junction left unmatched. The germline V gene encodes CDR1 MNHEY and CDR2 SVGEGT. CDR3 amino acids: CASAPVRGSGRAPNEQFF. The CDR3 nucleotides read TGTGCCAGCGCTCCCGTCCGAGGTAGCGGGAGGGCGCCCAATGAGCAGTTCTTC.

This clone was seen at least ten times. This chain links TRBV12-3 or TRBV12-4 with TRBJ2-3; 7 positions agree with TRBD2. This CDR3 has 15 residues. With V trimmed by 6 bases and J by 2 bases, 8 bases remained unmatched. The CDR3 sequence: CASSLGGSATDTQYF. The CDR3 bases are TGTGCCAGCAGCCTGGGGGGGAGCGCCACAGATACGCAGTATTTT.

This clone was seen ten or more times. This chain uses TRBV7-8 with TRBJ1-5; 12 positions agree with TRBD1. CDR1 is SGHVS and CDR2 is FQNEAQ in the germline V gene. This CDR3 comprises 18 residues. Losses at the gene ends were 2 bases for V and 2 bases for J; bases not matched to a gene: 7. In DNA form, the CDR3 reads TGTGCCAGCAGCTTACGGGACAGGGGGCAGATAGGCAATCAGCCCCAGCATTTT. Translating gives CASSLRDRGQIGNQPQHF.

In this sample, this clone turned up many times. This chain uses TRBV2 with TRBJ2-5; the match to TRBD2 covers 7 bases. With 3 bases clipped from V and 2 bases from J, the junction kept 9 bases outside the gene matches. CDR1 and CDR2 (germline): SNHLY, FYNNEI. This CDR3 has 16 residues. CDR3 nucleotides: TGTGCCAGCAGTGACCGGACCGGGACTACACAAGAGACCCAGTACTTC. Translated, it gives CASSDRTGTTQETQYF. Full variable domain (missing parts from reference TRBV2 and TRBJ2-5): EPEVTQTPSHQVTQMGQEVILRCVPISNHLYFYWYRQILGQKVEFLVSFYNNEISEKSEIFDDQFSVERPDGSNFTLKIRSTKLEDSAMYFCASSDRTGTTQETQYFGPGTRLLVL.

About this clone itself: The CDR3 ends on some other residue instead of the conserved phenylalanine or tryptophan, so this is likely a read error. This rearrangement joins TRBV19 to TRBJ1-1; D is uncertain. V was cut by 7 bases and J by 3 bases, with 15 bases left in between. Germline assignment: CDR1 LNHDA and CDR2 SQIVND (reference sequence). The CDR3 loop spans 14 amino acids. The CDR3 DNA follows: TGTGCCAGTACCGAACGCAGGAGGGACACTGAAGCTTTCCTT. It translates to CASTERRRDTEAFL.

This clone was seen a few times. The CDR3: CASSPLYPSSYEQYF. DNA for the CDR3: TGTGCCAGCAGTCCCCTCTACCCGAGCTCCTACGAGCAGTACTTC. The rearrangement uses TRBV28 and TRBJ2-7; D gene uncertain. The CDR3 is 15 residues long. CDR1 is MDHEN and CDR2 is SYDVKM in the germline V gene. V was clipped by 5 bases and J by 0 bases, with 14 bases between them.

This clone has ten or more counts. This chain joins TRBV4-1 and TRBJ1-1, with D uncertain. Germline V gene lookup returns CDR1 MGHRA and CDR2 YSYEKL. The CDR3 sequence is 13 residues long. V was clipped by 4 bases and J by 1 base, with 7 bases between them. The CDR3 loop reads CASSREENTEAFF. Here the CDR3 DNA reads TGCGCCAGCAGCCGCGAGGAGAACACTGAAGCTTTCTTT.

This clone was observed at least ten times. The gene calls are TRBV7-6 and TRBJ2-3, with no clear D. Germline CDR1 is SGHVS and CDR2 is FNYEAQ. V lost 2 bases, J lost 0 bases, and 6 bases lay in between. The CDR3 runs to 14 residues. The DNA of the CDR3 is TGTGCCAGCAGCTTAAGGGTTAGCACAGATACGCAGTATTTT. Translation: CASSLRVSTDTQYF. Full variable domain (outside the CDR3, taken from reference TRBV7-6 and TRBJ2-3): GAGVSQSPRYKVTKRGQDVALRCDPISGHVSLYWYRQALGQGPEFLTYFNYEAQQDKSGLPNDRFSAERPEGSISTLTIQRTEQRDSAMYRCASSLRVSTDTQYFGPGTRLTVL.

The CDR3 nucleotides read TGTACCATCAGTTTAGGGACTAGCGGGGCCGAGCAGTACTTC. It yields the protein CTISLGTSGAEQYF. The chain combines TRBV27 with TRBJ2-7, with TRBD2 matching over 13 bases. The CDR3 has 14 amino acids. Germline V lookup: CDR1 MNHEY, CDR2 SMNVEV (reference sequence).

This clone qualifies as medium-sized. The chain couples TRBV20-1 to TRBJ1-2, with 7 bases matching TRBD1. This CDR3 region has 14 residues. The V gene's germline CDR1 is DFQATT and CDR2 SNEGSKA (reference sequence). With 5 bases clipped from V and 3 bases from J, the junction kept 9 bases outside the gene matches. The CDR3 sequence: CSAQTGKTDYGYTF. CDR3 DNA sequence: TGCAGTGCTCAGACAGGGAAAACGGACTATGGCTACACCTTC.

This clone was counted at least ten times. V and J are TRBV12-3 or TRBV12-4 and TRBJ1-2, with TRBD1 matching 9 bases. The CDR3 totals 18 residues. The V gene end was trimmed by 6 bases and the J gene end by 2 bases; junction bases not matched to a gene: 16. In DNA, the CDR3 is TGTGCCAGCAGCCACGGGGGAGGGACAGGGTTTTTGAACTATGGCTACACCTTC. Its translation: CASSHGGGTGFLNYGYTF.

This CDR3 is CASSLKVGSSDAQYF. The CDR3 nucleotides are TGTGCCAGCAGCTTAAAGGTCGGCTCATCGGACGCGCAGTATTTT. This chain links TRBV11-2 with TRBJ2-3; no definite D call. The ends were cut back, 2 bases at V and 10 bases at J, with 19 bases in the middle. This CDR3 is built from 15 residues. The germline V gene encodes CDR1 SGHAT and CDR2 FQNNGV.

This clone was observed many times. The chain carries TRBV6-2 or TRBV6-3 and TRBJ2-1; 15 bases map to TRBD2. V shed 2 bases and J 10 bases; nucleotides not matched to a gene: 9. The CDR3 extends over 17 amino acids. CDR1 and CDR2 from the germline V gene are MNHEY and SVGEGT. CDR3 bases: TGTGCCAGCAGTTACCTAGGACTAGCGGGAGGGCCGGAGGAGCAGTTCTTC. Protein: CASSYLGLAGGPEEQFF.

This clone has at least ten counts. The rearrangement joins TRBV19 to TRBJ2-5, with D possibly called TRBD1 or TRBD2 (6 bases each). CDR1 LNHDA and CDR2 SQIVND come from the germline V gene (reference sequence). This CDR3 region has 14 residues. Trimming pared 5 bases from V and 5 bases from J, leaving 15 bases between. CDR3 nucleotide sequence: TGTGCCAGTAGTCCCTCGGGGGCCTTGGAGACCCAGTACTTC. It is translated as CASSPSGALETQYF.

This clone is large. The V and J genes are TRBV3-1 and TRBJ1-5; tentatively, D is TRBD1 (6 bases). The CDR3 is made up of 16 amino acids. The V gene's germline CDR1 is LGHDT and CDR2 YNNKEL (reference sequence). Trimming took off 0 bases at V and 7 bases at J, with 16 bases between the two ends. In DNA form, the CDR3 reads TGTGCCAGCAGCCAAGATGCGTCAGGGGATAGGCAGCCCCAGCATTTT. Protein sequence: CASSQDASGDRQPQHF.

By share, this clone counts as medium-sized (0.01 to 0.1%). The chain is built from TRBV6-2 or TRBV6-3 and TRBJ2-7, with 11 bases that match TRBD2. There are 16 residues in the CDR3. Per germline, CDR1 MNHEY and CDR2 SVGEGT. J lost 0 bases, V lost 4 bases, and 5 bases had no gene match. The CDR3 region has the DNA TGTGCCAGCAGTTCGATAGCGGGAGGGATCTCCTACGAGCAGTACTTC. Translated: CASSSIAGGISYEQYF.

This clone was picked up many times. This chain uses TRBV3-1 with TRBJ1-1; no definite D call. Germline lookup yields CDR1 LGHDT and CDR2 YNNKEL (reference sequence). The CDR3 is 12 amino acids. The V gene lost 0 bases and the J gene lost 7 bases, with 6 bases spanning the gap. CDR3 bases: TGTGCCAGCAGCCAAGACCAAGGTGAAGCTTTCTTT. Protein product: CASSQDQGEAFF.

In this sample, this clone turned up many times. This is likely a read error, given that the CDR3 carries no conserved phenylalanine or tryptophan at its end. It is unclear where the CDR3 begins or ends on the DNA, so no DNA is shown, and the CDR3 is as TCRdb lists it. V is TRBV7-9 and J is TRBJ2-1; TRBD2 is taken as the D call from the table, unchecked against the DNA. The CDR3 totals 9 residues, both ends included. Germline V lookup: CDR1 SEHNR, CDR2 FQNEAQ (reference sequence). The CDR3 loop reads CASSLGDGG.

This clone has ten or more counts. J is TRBJ1-5 and V is TRBV12-3 or TRBV12-4; D call uncertain. Trimming shortened V by 6 bases and J by 7 bases, and 16 bases separated the two germline ends. The CDR3 runs 14 residues. CDR3 DNA sequence: TGTGCCAGCAGACTTGGTCCGGGCGGACAGCCCCAGCATTTT. Protein product: CASRLGPGGQPQHF.

This clone occurred many times. With a much larger clone just one base away, this may be a read error. The chain links TRBV18 to TRBJ1-3; D is perhaps TRBD1 (5 bases). The CDR3 runs 18 residues. Germline values: CDR1 KGHSH, CDR2 LQKENI. The CDR3 is CASTPPGPPGGAGNTIYF. The DNA of the CDR3 is TGTGCCAGCACACCACCAGGTCCCCCCGGGGGAGCTGGAAACACCATATATTTT.

At least ten counts were recorded for this clone. This chain connects TRBV7-2 to TRBJ1-5; TRBD1 is a possible D gene (6 bases). The CDR3 totals 15 residues. In germline, CDR1 is SGHTA, CDR2 FQGNSA. Trimming left V 0 bases short and J 4 bases short, with 10 bases between. The chain's CDR3 is CASSLARGGNQPQHF. In DNA form, the CDR3 reads TGTGCCAGCAGCTTAGCCAGGGGAGGAAATCAGCCCCAGCATTTT.

The chain carries TRBV7-3 and TRBJ2-5; possible D gene TRBD2, 5 bases. CDR3 size: 13 residues. CDR1 and CDR2 from the germline V gene are SGHTA and FQGTGA. V lost 5 bases and J lost 5, with 12 bases in between. The CDR3 coding sequence is TGTGCCAGCAGCCGAACGAGGGAGGAGACCCAGTACTTC. Protein product: CASSRTREETQYF. Complete variable domain (other parts from reference TRBV7-3 and TRBJ2-5): GAGVSQTPSNKVTEKGKYVELRCDPISGHTALYWYRQSLGQGPEFLIYFQGTGAADDSGLPNDRFFAVRPEGSVSTLKIQRTERGDSAVYLCASSRTREETQYFGPGTRLLVL.

In its sample, this clone was seen many times. This chain links TRBV28 with TRBJ2-2; tentative D call: TRBD2 (6 bases). Germline V gene lookup returns CDR1 MDHEN and CDR2 SYDVKM. Trimming took 3 bases from V and 2 from J, leaving 10 bases between them. The CDR3 sequence is 15 residues long. Written as DNA, the CDR3 is TGTGCCAGCAGTTTTTCCGGGAGTAACACCGGGGAGCTGTTTTTT. This gives the protein CASSFSGSNTGELFF.